This T cell receptor beta chain was identified in a study of T cell clonality in common variable immunodeficiency. This clone has at least ten counts. Its specificity is not known. The CDR3 end lies 3 residues beyond the end of the read and is filled in from the germline J gene. Using immunoSEQ multiplex PCR, the repertoire was profiled, and TCRdb retains in-frame clones only, with some absent. This sample carries approximately 81,000 clones, none of them present only once. Germline V lookup: CDR1 LGHDT, CDR2 YNNKEL (reference sequence). CDR3 length: 16 residues. Whole-study findings and limits: TCRbeta clonality was increased in CVID versus healthy controls. Authors noted CVID clonality's cause needs subpopulation repertoire sequencing. Links between repertoire features and CVID complications were heterogeneity-limited. CVID subjects shared fewer TCRbeta clones than healthy controls did.

The sample comprised peripheral blood mononuclear cells. The chain has TRBV3-1 (or the pseudogene TRBV3-2) and TRBJ2-3, with D tentatively TRBD2 (5 bases). The sequence derives from a person aged 18 to 70 in good health. CDR3: CASSQGYPGSRRTQYF. The CDR3 bases that were read are TGTGCCAGCAGCCAAGGGTACCCAGGTTCAAGGAGGACG.